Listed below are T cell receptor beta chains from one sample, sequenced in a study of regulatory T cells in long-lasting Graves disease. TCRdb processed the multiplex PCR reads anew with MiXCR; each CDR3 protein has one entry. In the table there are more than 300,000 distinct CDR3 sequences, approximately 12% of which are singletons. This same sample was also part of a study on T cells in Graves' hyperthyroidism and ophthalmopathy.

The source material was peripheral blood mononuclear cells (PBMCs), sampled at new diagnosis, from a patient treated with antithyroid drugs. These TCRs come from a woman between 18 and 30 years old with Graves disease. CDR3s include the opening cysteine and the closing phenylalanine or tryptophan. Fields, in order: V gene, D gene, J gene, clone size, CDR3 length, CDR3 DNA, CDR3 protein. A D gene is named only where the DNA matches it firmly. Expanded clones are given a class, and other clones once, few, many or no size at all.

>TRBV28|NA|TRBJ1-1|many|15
TGTGCCAGCAGTTTGATAAGGGCCGAGGACACTGAAGCTTTCTTT
CASSLIRAEDTEAFF
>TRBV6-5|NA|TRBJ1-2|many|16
TGTGCCAGCAGTTTACACCAGGGTGGGACTAACTATGGCTACACCTTC
CASSLHQGGTNYGYTF
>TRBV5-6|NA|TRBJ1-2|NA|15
TGTGCCAGCAGCCCCCCCCGGGACGCATATCAGGGCTACACCTTC
CASSPPRDAYQGYTF
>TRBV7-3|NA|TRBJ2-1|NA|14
TGTGCCAGTCAATCTGGGGGGCGTCTGAATGAGCAGTTCTTC
CASQSGGRLNEQFF
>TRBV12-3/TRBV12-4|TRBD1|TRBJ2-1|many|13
TGTGCCAGCAGTTCGACAGGGACGTATGAGCAGTTCTTC
CASSSTGTYEQFF
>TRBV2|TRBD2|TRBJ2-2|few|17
TGTGCCAGCAGAAGGGGACTAGTTGTTTACAACACCGGGGAGCTGTTTTTT
CASRRGLVVYNTGELFF
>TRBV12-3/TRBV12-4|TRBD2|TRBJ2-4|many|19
TGTGCCAGCAGTCACCATCCCAGGGGGACTAGCGGGGGGGCTAACATTCAGTACTTC
CASSHHPRGTSGGANIQYF
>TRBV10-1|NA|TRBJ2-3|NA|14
TGCGCCAGCAAAGGTCCCCGCTCCACGGATACGCAGTATTTT
CASKGPRSTDTQYF
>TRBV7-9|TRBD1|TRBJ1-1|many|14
TGTGCCAGCAGCTTACTTTCCGGACAGGGAGAGGCTTTCTTT
CASSLLSGQGEAFF
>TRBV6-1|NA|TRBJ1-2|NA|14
TGTGCCAGCAGTCTCAACACCCCTACCTATGGCTACACCTTC
CASSLNTPTYGYTF
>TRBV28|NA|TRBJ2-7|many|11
TGTGCCAGCAGTTTCTCCTACGAGCAGTACTTC
CASSFSYEQYF
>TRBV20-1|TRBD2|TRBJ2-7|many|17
TGCAGTGCTAGAGTGGGGACTAGCTTCTTCGGGTCCTACGAGCAGTACTTC
CSARVGTSFFGSYEQYF
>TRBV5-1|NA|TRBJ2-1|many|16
TGCGCCAGCAGCTTGGTTGTCGGGAGAGGGTACAATGAGCAGTTCTTC
CASSLVVGRGYNEQFF
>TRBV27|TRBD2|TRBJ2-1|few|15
TGTGCCAGCAACATAGCGGGAGGAACGTCCAATGAGCAGTTCTTC
CASNIAGGTSNEQFF
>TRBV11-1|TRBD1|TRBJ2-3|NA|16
TGTGCCAGCAGCCAGTCGCCGACAGGGGGCACAGATACGCAGTATTTT
CASSQSPTGGTDTQYF
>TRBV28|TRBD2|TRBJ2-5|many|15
TGTGCCAGCAGTTTATCGGGAGGTGTAATAGAGACCCAGTACTTC
CASSLSGGVIETQYF